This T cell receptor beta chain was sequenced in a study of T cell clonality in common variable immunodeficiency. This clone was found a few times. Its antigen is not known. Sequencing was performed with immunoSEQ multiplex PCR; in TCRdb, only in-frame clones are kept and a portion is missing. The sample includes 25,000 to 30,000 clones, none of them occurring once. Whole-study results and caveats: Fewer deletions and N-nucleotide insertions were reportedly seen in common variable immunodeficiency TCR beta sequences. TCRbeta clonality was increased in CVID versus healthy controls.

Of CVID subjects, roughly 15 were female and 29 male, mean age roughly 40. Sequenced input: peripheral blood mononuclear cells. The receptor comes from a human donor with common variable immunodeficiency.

This chain's CDR3 is CASSISWTGNQPQHF. CDR3 DNA (partial): TGTGCCAGCAGCATAAGTTGGACAGGTAATCAGCCC. The chain couples TRBV7-2 to TRBJ1-5; 7 bases match TRBD1. The CDR3 is cut off 3 residues early in the read; its end comes from the germline J gene. CDR3 length: 15 residues. The V and J ends lost 5 bases and 4 bases, in that order; junction bases with no gene match: 8. Germline-derived CDR1 and CDR2 are SGHTA and FQGNSA. Combining the CDR3 with reference TRBV7-2 and TRBJ1-5 gives the whole variable domain GAGVSQSPSNKVTEKGKDVELRCDPISGHTALYWYRQSLGQGLEFLIYFQGNSAPDKSGLPSDRFSAERTGGSVSTLTIQRTQQEDSAVYLCASSISWTGNQPQHFGDGTRLSIL.